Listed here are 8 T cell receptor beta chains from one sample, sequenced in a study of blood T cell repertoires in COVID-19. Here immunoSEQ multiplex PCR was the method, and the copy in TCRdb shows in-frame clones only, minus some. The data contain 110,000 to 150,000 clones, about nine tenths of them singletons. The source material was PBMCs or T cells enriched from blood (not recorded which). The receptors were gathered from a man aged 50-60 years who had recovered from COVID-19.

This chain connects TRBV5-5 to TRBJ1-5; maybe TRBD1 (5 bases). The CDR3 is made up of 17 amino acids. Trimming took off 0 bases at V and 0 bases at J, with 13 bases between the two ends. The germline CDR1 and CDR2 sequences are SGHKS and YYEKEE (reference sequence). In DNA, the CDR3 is TGTGCCAGCAGCTTGGGGCGTACGGGGGATAGCAATCAGCCCCAGCATTTT. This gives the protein CASSLGRTGDSNQPQHF.

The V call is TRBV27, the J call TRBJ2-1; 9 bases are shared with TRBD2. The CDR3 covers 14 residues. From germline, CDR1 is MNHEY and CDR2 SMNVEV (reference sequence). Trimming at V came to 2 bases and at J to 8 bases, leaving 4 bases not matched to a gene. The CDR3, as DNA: TGTGCCAGCAGTTTAGCGGGAGGGCCTTATGAGCAGTTCTTC. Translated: CASSLAGGPYEQFF.

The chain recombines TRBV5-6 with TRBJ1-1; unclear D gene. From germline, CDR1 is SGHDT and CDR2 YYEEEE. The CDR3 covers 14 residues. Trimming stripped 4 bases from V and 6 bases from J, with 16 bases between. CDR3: CASSVGPIVAEAFF. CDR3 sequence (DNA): TGTGCCAGCAGCGTGGGCCCTATAGTGGCTGAAGCTTTCTTT.

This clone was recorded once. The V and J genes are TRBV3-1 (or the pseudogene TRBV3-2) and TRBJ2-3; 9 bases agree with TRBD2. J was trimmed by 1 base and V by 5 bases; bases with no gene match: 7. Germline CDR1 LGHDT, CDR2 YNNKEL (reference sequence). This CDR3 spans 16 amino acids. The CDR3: CASSVAGGPRTDTQYF. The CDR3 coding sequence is TGTGCCAGCAGCGTGGCGGGGGGGCCACGCACAGATACGCAGTATTTT.

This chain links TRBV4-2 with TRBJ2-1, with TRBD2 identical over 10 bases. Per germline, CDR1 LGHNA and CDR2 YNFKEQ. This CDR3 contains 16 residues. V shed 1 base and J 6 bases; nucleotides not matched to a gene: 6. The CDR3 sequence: CASSQAGTSATNEQFF. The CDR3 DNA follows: TGTGCCAGCAGCCAAGCTGGGACTAGCGCAACCAATGAGCAGTTCTTC.

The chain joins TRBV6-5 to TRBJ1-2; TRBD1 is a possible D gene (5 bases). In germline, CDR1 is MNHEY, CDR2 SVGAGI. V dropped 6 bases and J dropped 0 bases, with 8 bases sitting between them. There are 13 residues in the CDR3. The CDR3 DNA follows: TGTGCCAGCAGGCGGGACTCTAACTATGGCTACACCTTC. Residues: CASRRDSNYGYTF.

The CDR3 spells CASSRQGTNTGELFF. CDR3 DNA: TGTGCCAGCAGCCGACAGGGGACGAACACCGGGGAGCTGTTTTTT. J is TRBJ2-2 and V is TRBV14; the match to TRBD1 covers 8 bases. V gave up 4 bases and J gave up 0 bases; unmatched junction bases: 1. Per the germline V gene, CDR1 is SGHDN and CDR2 is FVKESK. CDR3 size: 15 residues.

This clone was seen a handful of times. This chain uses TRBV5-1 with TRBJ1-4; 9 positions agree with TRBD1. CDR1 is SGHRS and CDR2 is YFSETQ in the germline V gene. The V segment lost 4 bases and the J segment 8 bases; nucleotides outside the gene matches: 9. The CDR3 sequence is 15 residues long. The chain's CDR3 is CASSTTGGSDEKLFF. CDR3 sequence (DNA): TGCGCCAGCAGCACAACAGGGGGCTCGGACGAAAAACTGTTTTTT.